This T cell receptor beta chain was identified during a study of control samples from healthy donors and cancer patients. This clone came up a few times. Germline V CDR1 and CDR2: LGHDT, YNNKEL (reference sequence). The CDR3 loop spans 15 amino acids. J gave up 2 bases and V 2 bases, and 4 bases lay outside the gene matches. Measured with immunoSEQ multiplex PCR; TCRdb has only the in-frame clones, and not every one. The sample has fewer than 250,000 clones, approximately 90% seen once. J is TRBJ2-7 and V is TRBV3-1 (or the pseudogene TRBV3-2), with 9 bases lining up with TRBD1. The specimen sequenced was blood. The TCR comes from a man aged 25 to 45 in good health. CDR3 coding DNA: TGTGCCAGCAGCCAACCCAACAGGGGGCCCTACGAGCAGTACTTC. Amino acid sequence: CASSQPNRGPYEQYF.